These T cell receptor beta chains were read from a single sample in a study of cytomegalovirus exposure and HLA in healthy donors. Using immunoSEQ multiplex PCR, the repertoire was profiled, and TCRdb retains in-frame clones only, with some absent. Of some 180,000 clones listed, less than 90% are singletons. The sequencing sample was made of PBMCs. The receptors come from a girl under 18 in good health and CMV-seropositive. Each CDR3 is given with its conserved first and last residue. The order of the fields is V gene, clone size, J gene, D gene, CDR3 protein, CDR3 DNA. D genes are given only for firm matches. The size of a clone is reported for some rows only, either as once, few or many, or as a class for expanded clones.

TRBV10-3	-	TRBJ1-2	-	CAISQDRPYGYTF	TGTGCCATCAGCCAGGACAGACCCTATGGCTACACCTTC
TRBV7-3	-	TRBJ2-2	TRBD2	CASSSAGGNGELFF	TGTGCCAGCAGCTCCGCCGGGGGGAACGGGGAGCTGTTTTTT
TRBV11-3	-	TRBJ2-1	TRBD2	CASSFSGLAVNEQFF	TGTGCCAGCAGCTTCTCCGGACTAGCGGTTAATGAGCAGTTCTTC
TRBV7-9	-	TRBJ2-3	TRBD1	CASSPSTGTADTQYF	TGTGCCAGCAGCCCCTCGACAGGGACCGCAGATACGCAGTATTTT
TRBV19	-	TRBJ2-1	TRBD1	CASSRSQGASYNEQFF	TGTGCCAGTAGTCGATCACAGGGGGCATCCTACAATGAGCAGTTCTTC
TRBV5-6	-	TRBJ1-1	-	CASIFASRGMNTEAFF	TGTGCCAGCATCTTTGCCTCTAGGGGAATGAACACTGAAGCTTTCTTT
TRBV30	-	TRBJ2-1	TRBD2	CASETSGTYNEQFF	TGTGCCTCCGAGACTAGCGGGACCTACAATGAGCAGTTCTTC
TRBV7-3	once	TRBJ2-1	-	CASRGGGNEQFF	TGTGCCAGCAGGGGAGGGGGCAATGAGCAGTTCTTC
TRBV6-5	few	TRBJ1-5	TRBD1	CASSRGDSNQPQHF	TGTGCCAGCAGCAGGGGGGATAGCAATCAGCCCCAGCATTTT
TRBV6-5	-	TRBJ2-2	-	CASSYGVGDTGELFF	TGTGCCAGCAGTTACGGTGTAGGGGACACCGGGGAGCTGTTTTTT
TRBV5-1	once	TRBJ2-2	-	CASSFQTGNLNTGELFF	TGCGCCAGCAGCTTCCAGACCGGGAATTTAAACACCGGGGAGCTGTTTTTT
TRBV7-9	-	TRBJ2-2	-	CASSLGPGELFF	TGTGCCAGCAGCTTAGGGCCCGGGGAGCTGTTTTTT
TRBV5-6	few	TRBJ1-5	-	CASSLQGSQPQHF	TGTGCCAGCAGCTTGCAGGGGAGTCAGCCCCAGCATTTT
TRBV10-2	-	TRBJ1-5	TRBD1	CASTTTGAFNQPQHF	TGCGCCAGCACTACTACAGGGGCCTTCAATCAGCCCCAGCATTTT
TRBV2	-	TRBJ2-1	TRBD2	CASTGTSPITDHNEQFF	TGTGCCAGCACTGGGACTAGCCCCATAACTGATCACAATGAGCAGTTCTTC
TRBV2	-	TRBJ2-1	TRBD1	CAITDRGDYNEQFF	TGTGCCATCACGGACAGGGGCGACTACAATGAGCAGTTCTTC
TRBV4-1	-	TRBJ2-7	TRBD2	CASSQDRASGSYEQYF	TGCGCCAGCAGCCAAGATCGGGCTAGCGGCTCCTACGAGCAGTACTTC
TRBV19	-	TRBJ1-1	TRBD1	CASKGRGPEAFF	TGTGCCAGTAAAGGCAGGGGGCCTGAAGCTTTCTTT
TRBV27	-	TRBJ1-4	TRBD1	CASSHTGGTNEKLFF	TGTGCCAGCAGTCATACAGGGGGAACTAATGAAAAACTGTTTTTT
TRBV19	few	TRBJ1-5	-	CASSITGSNQPQHF	TGTGCCAGTAGTATAACAGGGAGCAATCAGCCCCAGCATTTT
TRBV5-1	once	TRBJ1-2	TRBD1	CASSLAQGAYGYTF	TGCGCCAGCAGCTTGGCGCAGGGGGCCTATGGCTACACCTTC
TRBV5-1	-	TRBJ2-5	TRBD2	CASSLDGRVLETQYF	TGCGCCAGCAGCTTGGATGGGAGGGTCTTAGAGACCCAGTACTTC
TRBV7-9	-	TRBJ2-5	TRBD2	CASSPGLAETQYF	TGTGCCAGCAGTCCGGGACTAGCTGAGACCCAGTACTTC
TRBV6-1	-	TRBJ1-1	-	CASSRRQTPEAFF	TGTGCCAGCAGCCGCCGACAAACCCCTGAAGCTTTCTTT
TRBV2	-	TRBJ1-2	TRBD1	CASSPRQGAIYGCTF	TGTGCCAGCAGTCCGCGACAGGGGGCGATCTATGGCTGCACCTTC
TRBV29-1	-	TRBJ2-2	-	CSVEIRAPGGELFF	TGCAGCGTTGAAATCCGGGCCCCAGGGGGGGAGCTGTTTTTT
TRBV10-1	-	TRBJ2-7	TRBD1	CASSGDRSYEQYF	TGCGCCAGCAGTGGGGACAGATCCTACGAGCAGTACTTC
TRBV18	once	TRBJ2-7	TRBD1	CASSLGQGGYEQYF	TGTGCCAGCTCACTGGGACAGGGAGGCTACGAGCAGTACTTC
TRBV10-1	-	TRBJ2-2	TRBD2	CASSELAGVTGELFF	TGCGCCAGCAGTGAGCTAGCGGGAGTCACCGGGGAGCTGTTTTTT
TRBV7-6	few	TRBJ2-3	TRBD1	CASSLVPDRGRDTQYF	TGTGCCAGCAGCTTAGTCCCGGACAGGGGCAGGGATACGCAGTATTTT
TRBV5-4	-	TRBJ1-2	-	CASSWAPGKGYGYTF	TGTGCCAGCAGCTGGGCTCCAGGGAAAGGCTATGGCTACACCTTC
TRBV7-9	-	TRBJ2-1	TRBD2	CASSLVAGGPDEQFF	TGTGCCAGCAGCTTAGTTGCGGGAGGGCCGGATGAGCAGTTCTTC
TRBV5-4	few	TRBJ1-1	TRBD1	CASSSWTGRAEAFF	TGTGCCAGCAGCTCCTGGACAGGGAGGGCTGAAGCTTTCTTT
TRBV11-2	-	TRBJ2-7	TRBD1	CASSLGGTGISYEQYF	TGTGCCAGCAGCTTAGGGGGGACAGGGATTTCCTACGAGCAGTACTTC
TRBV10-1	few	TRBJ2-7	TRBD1	CANALKGQGALVDEQYF	TGCGCCAACGCCTTGAAAGGACAGGGGGCTCTAGTGGACGAGCAGTACTTC
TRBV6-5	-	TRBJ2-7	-	CASSSDRAYEQYF	TGTGCCAGCAGTTCCGACAGAGCCTACGAGCAGTACTTC
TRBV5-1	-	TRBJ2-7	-	CASSPMGLRTHEQYF	TGCGCCAGCAGCCCCATGGGCCTCCGTACCCACGAGCAGTACTTC
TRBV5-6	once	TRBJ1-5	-	CASSLGGGTQPQHF	TGTGCCAGCAGCTTGGGGGGGGGCACACAGCCCCAGCATTTT
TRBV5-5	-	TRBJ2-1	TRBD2	CASSLGGGGSVSEQFF	TGTGCCAGCAGCTTGGGGGGGGGAGGGTCGGTTAGTGAGCAGTTCTTC
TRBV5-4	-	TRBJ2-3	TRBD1	CASSRQGATDTQYF	TGTGCCAGCAGCCGGCAGGGGGCCACAGATACGCAGTATTTT
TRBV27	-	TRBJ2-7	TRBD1	CAAGTELYEQYF	TGTGCCGCAGGGACAGAGCTCTACGAGCAGTACTTC
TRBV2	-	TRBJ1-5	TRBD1	CASSGGQFSNQPQHF	TGTGCCAGCAGTGGGGGACAGTTTAGCAATCAGCCCCAGCATTTT
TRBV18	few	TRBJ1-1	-	CASSLKGEMNTEAFF	TGTGCCAGCTCACTTAAGGGAGAGATGAACACTGAAGCTTTCTTT
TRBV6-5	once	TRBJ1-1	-	CASSYSAGLEAFF	TGTGCCAGCAGTTACTCGGCGGGACTTGAAGCTTTCTTT
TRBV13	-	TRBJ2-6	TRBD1	CASSSDRAGANVLTF	TGTGCCAGCAGCTCCGACAGGGCTGGGGCCAACGTCCTGACTTTC
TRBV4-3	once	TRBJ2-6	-	CASSQVITSGANVLTF	TGCGCCAGCAGCCAAGTGATAACTTCTGGGGCCAACGTCCTGACTTTC
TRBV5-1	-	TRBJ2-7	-	CASSLADRPHSYEQYF	TGCGCCAGCAGCTTGGCCGACAGGCCACATTCCTACGAGCAGTACTTC
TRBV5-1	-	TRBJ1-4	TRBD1	CASSPRRQGSVEKLFF	TGCGCCAGCAGCCCCCGCCGACAGGGATCTGTTGAAAAACTGTTTTTT
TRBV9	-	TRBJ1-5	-	CASSVVCYNQPQHF	TGTGCCAGCAGCGTAGTGTGTTACAATCAGCCCCAGCATTTT
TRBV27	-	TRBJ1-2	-	CASSGSYGYTF	TGTGCCAGCAGTGGCTCTTATGGCTACACCTTC
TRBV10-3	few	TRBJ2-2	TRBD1	CAIRDSVRTGELFF	TGTGCCATCCGGGACAGCGTCAGGACCGGGGAGCTGTTTTTT
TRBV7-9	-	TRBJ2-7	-	CASSLVTEGDEQYF	TGTGCCAGCAGCTTAGTGACAGAAGGGGATGAGCAGTACTTC
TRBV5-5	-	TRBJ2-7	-	CASTQPGDSYEQYF	TGTGCCAGCACCCAACCAGGGGATTCCTACGAGCAGTACTTC
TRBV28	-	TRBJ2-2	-	CASSLTTTGTHTGELFF	TGTGCCAGCAGTCTCACGACTACCGGGACACATACCGGGGAGCTGTTTTTT
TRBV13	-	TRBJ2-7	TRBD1	CASSLWPSGQGTYEQYF	TGTGCCAGCAGCTTATGGCCTTCGGGACAGGGGACCTACGAGCAGTACTTC